The 5 T cell receptor beta chains presented below share a single source sample, sequenced in a study of technical replicates of blood from a handful of donors. Using immunoSEQ multiplex PCR, the repertoire was profiled, and TCRdb retains in-frame clones only, with some absent. The sample records tens of thousands of clones, around 95% being singletons. Sequences were obtained from T cells isolated from PBMCs. These receptors were collected from a human donor in good health.

The chain carries TRBV9 and TRBJ1-1, with a possible D match to TRBD1 (6 bases). Germline V gives CDR1 SGDLS, CDR2 YYNGEE. The CDR3 length is 17 residues. Trimming stripped 6 bases from V and 0 bases from J, with 21 bases between. Here the CDR3 DNA reads TGTGCCAGCACCGCCCTCCTGACAGGAGGCATGAACACTGAAGCTTTCTTT. It is translated as CASTALLTGGMNTEAFF.

This clone was seen a single time. The CDR3 DNA is TGTGCCTGGACCCACAGGGGCACGGGCGAGCAGTACTTC. Encoded protein: CAWTHRGTGEQYF. The chain joins TRBV30 to TRBJ2-7, with 7 bases identical to TRBD1. The V and J ends lost 4 bases and 6 bases, in that order; junction bases with no gene match: 9. This CDR3 is 13 amino acids long. CDR1 is GTSNPN and CDR2 is SVGIG in the germline V gene (reference sequence).

The chain combines TRBV5-4 with TRBJ1-1; 11 nucleotides match TRBD1. The germline V gene has CDR1 SGHNT and CDR2 YYREEE (reference sequence). The V segment lost 3 bases and the J segment 5 bases; nucleotides outside the gene matches: 9. The CDR3 consists of 16 residues. The CDR3 loop is CASSWSPGQGETEAFF. The CDR3 DNA sequence: TGTGCCAGCAGCTGGTCACCGGGACAGGGGGAAACTGAAGCTTTCTTT. Based on the CDR3 plus reference TRBV5-4 and TRBJ1-1, the full variable domain is ETGVTQSPTHLIKTRGQQVTLRCSSQSGHNTVSWYQQALGQGPQFIFQYYREEENGRGNFPPRFSGLQFPNYSSELNVNALELDDSALYLCASSWSPGQGETEAFFGQGTRLTVV.

The V gene is TRBV7-8, the J gene TRBJ1-5; tentative D call: TRBD1 (6 bases). V lost 5 bases, J lost 2 bases, and 10 bases lay in between. The CDR3 consists of 14 residues. Per germline, CDR1 SGHVS and CDR2 FQNEAQ. CDR3 in amino acids: CASSPRQGNQPQHF. The CDR3 DNA sequence: TGTGCCAGCAGCCCACGACAGGGCAATCAGCCCCAGCATTTT.

The chain employs TRBV7-9 and TRBJ2-2; D remains unclear. Germline V gives CDR1 SEHNR, CDR2 FQNEAQ (reference sequence). The CDR3 runs to 14 residues. Trimming cost V 4 bases and J 6 bases, with 12 bases left between them. The CDR3, as DNA: TGTGCCAGCAGCTCCACCCTTGGGCCCGGGGAGCTGTTTTTT. Translation: CASSSTLGPGELFF.